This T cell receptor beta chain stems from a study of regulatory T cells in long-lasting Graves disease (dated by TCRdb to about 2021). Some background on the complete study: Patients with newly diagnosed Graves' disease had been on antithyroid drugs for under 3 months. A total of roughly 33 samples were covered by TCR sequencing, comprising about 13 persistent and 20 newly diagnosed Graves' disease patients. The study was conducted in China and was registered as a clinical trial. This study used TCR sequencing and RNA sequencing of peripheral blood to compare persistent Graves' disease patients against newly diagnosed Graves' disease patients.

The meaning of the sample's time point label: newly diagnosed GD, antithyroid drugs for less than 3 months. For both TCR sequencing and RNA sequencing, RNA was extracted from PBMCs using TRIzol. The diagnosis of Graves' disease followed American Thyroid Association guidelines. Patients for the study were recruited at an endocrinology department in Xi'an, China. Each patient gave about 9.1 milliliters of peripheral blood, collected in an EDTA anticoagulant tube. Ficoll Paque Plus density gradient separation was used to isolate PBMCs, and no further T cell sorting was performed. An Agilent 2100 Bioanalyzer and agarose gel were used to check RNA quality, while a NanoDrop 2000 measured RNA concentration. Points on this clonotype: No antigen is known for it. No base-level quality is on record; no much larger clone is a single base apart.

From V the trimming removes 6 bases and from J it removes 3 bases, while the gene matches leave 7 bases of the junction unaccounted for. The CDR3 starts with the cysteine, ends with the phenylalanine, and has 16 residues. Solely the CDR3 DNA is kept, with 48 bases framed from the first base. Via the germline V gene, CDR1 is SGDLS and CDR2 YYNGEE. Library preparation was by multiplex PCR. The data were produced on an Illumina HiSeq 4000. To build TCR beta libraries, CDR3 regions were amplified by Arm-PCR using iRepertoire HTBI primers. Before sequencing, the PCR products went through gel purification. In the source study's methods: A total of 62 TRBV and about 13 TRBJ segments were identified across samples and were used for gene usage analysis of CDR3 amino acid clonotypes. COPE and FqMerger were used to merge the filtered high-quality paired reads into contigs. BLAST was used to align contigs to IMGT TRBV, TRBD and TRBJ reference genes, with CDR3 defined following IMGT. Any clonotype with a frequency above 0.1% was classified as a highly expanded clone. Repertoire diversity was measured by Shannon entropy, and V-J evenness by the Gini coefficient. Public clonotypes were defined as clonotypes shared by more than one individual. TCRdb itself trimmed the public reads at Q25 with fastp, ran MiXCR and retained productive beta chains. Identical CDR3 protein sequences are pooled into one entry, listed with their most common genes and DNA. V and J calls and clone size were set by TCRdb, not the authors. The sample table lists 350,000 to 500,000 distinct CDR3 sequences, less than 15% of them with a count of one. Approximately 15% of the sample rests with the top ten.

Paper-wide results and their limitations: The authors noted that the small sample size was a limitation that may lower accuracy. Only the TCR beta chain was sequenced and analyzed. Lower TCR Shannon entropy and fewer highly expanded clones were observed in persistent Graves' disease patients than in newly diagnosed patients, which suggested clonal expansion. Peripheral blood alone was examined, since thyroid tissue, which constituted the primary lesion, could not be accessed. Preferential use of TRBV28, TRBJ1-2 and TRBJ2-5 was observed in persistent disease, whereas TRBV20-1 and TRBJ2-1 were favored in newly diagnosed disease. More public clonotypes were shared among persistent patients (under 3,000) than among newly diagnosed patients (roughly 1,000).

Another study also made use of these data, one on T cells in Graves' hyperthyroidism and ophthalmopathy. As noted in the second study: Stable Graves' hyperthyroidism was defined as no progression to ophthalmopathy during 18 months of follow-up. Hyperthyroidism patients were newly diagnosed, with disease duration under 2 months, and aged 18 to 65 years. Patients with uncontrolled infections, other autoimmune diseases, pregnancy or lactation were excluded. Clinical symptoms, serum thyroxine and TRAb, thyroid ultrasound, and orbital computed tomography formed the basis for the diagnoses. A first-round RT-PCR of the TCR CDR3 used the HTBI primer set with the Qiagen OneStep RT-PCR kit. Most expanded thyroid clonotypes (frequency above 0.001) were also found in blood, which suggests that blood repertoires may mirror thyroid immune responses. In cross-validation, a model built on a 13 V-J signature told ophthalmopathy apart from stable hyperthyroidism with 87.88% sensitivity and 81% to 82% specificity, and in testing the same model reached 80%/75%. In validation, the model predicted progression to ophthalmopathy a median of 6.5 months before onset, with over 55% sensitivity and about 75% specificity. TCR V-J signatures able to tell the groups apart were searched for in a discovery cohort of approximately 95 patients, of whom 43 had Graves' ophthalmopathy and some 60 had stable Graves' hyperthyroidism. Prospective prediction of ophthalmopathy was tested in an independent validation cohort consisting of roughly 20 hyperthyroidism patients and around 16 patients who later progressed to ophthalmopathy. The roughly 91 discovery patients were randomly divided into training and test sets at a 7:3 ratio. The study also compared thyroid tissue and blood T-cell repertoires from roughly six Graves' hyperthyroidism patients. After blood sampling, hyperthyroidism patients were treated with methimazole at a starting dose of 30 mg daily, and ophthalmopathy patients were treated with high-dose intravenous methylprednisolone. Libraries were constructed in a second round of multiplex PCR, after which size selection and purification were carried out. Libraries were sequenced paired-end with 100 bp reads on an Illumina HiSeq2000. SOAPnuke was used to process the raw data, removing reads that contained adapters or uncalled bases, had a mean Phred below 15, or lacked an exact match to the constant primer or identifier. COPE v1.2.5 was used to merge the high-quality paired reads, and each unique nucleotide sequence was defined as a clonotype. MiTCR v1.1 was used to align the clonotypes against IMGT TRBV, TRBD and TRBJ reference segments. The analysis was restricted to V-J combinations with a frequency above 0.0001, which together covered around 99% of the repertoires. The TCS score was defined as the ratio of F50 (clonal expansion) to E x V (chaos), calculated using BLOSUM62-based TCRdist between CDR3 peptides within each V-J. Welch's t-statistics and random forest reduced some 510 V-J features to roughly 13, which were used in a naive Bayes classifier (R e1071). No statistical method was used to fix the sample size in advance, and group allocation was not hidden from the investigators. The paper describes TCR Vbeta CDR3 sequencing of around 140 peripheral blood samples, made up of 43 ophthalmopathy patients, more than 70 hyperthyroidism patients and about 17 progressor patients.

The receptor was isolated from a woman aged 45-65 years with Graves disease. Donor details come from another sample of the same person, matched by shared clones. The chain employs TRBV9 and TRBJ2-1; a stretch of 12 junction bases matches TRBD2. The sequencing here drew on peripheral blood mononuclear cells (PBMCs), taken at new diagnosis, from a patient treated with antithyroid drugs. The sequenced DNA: TGTGCCAGCACCAGAACTAGCGGGAGGAACTACAATGAGCAGTTCTTC. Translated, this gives CASTRTSGRNYNEQFF.